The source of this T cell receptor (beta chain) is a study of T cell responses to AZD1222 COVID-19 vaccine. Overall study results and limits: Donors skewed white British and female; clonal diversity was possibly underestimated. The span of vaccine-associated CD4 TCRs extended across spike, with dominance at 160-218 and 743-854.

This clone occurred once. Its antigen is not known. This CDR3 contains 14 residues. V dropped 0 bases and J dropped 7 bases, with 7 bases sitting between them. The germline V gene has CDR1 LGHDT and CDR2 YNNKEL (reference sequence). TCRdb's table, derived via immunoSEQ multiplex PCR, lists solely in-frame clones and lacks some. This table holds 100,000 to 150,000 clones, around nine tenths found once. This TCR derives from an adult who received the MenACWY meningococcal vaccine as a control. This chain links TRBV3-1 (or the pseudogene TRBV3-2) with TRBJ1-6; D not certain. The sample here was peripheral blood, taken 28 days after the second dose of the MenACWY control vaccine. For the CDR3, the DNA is TGTGCCAGCAGCCAAGATTGGCGGAATTCACCCCTCCACTTT. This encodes CASSQDWRNSPLHF.